The rows below give T cell receptor beta chains drawn from one sample of a study of cytomegalovirus exposure and HLA in healthy donors. Some clones are missing from TCRdb's copy, which holds only in-frame ones; the method was immunoSEQ multiplex PCR. The table shows 85,000 to 130,000 clones, with more than 65% occurring only once. The sequencing sample was made of PBMCs. These receptors were taken from a boy aged 5-17 years in good health and CMV-seronegative. Each CDR3 is given without its conserved first and last residue.

TRBJ1-5 TRBV4-3 ASSQDRGQPQH
TRBJ2-7 TRBV7-6 ASSLRAGRRSYEQY
TRBJ1-4 TRBV19 ASIGPTGSNEKLF
TRBJ2-4 TRBV29-1 SVGGGKNIQY
TRBJ1-2 TRBV27 ASSSGYYGYT
TRBJ1-5 TRBV28 ASSGEGSRGNQPQH
TRBJ1-4 TRBV28 ASKGIGEKLF
TRBJ2-1 TRBV13 ASSLDGGAYNEQF
TRBJ2-2 TRBV6-5 ASSYKGRSYTGELF
TRBJ2-7 TRBV18 ASSPGLGDEQY
TRBJ2-7 TRBV30 AWSVGRAGIEQY
TRBJ2-7 TRBV30 AWGTAYEQY
TRBJ1-1 TRBV11-2 ASSLSPATEAF
TRBJ2-6 TRBV28 ASLSGRHGANVLT
TRBJ1-1 TRBV6-5 ASSRSGNTEAF
TRBJ2-7 TRBV27 ASSLVGPGTGENEQY
TRBJ2-2 TRBV6-4 ASSVADTGELF
TRBJ1-1 TRBV5-1 ASSPRGGDWYTEAF
TRBJ1-1 TRBV28 ASSSKAMNTEAF
TRBJ2-1 TRBV2 ASSELPSGPYNEQF
TRBJ2-7 TRBV18 ASSPNAGTGLSEQY
TRBJ1-3 TRBV6-5 ASSGGAYGNTIY
TRBJ2-7 TRBV7-3 ASSYSGGNEQY
TRBJ1-1 TRBV30 AWNRRDEAF
TRBJ2-5 TRBV4-1 ASKCSGLVEETQY
TRBJ1-2 TRBV4-1 ASSPGTGLGYT
TRBJ2-1 TRBV7-9 ASSPHYARSYNEQF
TRBJ2-7 TRBV28 ASSSQGGEQY
. TRBV6-6 ASTGEIGGEQY
TRBJ2-1 TRBV5-1 ASGFSSYNEQF
TRBJ2-2 TRBV5-1 ASSLAERGGTGELF
TRBJ2-7 TRBV25-1 ASTGTNVYEQY
TRBJ1-1 TRBV10-3 AISESRPGGGMNTEAF
TRBJ2-1 TRBV7-3 ASSLEGAYNEQF
TRBJ2-5 TRBV5-1 ASSLTSGRGREETQY
TRBJ1-2 TRBV2 ASREQVNYGYT
TRBJ1-1 TRBV7-9 ASSLGQNTEAF
TRBJ2-1 TRBV30 AWGTLDTPLYNEQF
TRBJ2-1 TRBV2 ASSEGLANEQF
TRBJ1-1 TRBV7-2 ASSPMEGGEAF
TRBJ1-1 TRBV5-6 ASSSGTGGWNTEAF
TRBJ2-1 TRBV7-9 ASSPESLAGYNEQF
TRBJ1-2 TRBV9 ASSVGASNYGYT
TRBJ1-6 TRBV2 ASSGFLGDISPLH
TRBJ1-1 TRBV20-1 SGYGNTEAF
TRBJ2-7 TRBV11-2 ASSAGLAITYEQY
TRBJ1-1 TRBV19 ASSVQGNTEAF
TRBJ1-1 TRBV28 ASSLGTASEAF
TRBJ1-1 TRBV6-5 ASSLGGMNTEAF
TRBJ1-2 TRBV6-5 ASSYAGTGYT
TRBJ1-2 TRBV10-3 AISESGGAYGYT
TRBJ1-2 TRBV27 ASSPGTGLLFRGYT